These T cell receptor beta chains were read from a single sample in a study of blood T cells in healthy people across ages. TCRdb used MiXCR to reprocess the 5' RACE reads, holding one entry per CDR3 protein. The sample holds hundreds of thousands of distinct CDR3 sequences, 20% to 30% seen once. These sequences were also reported in another study, on T cells of mothers and their children.

The sample was blood. The source is a boy aged 10-17 years in good health. The CDR3 runs from the conserved cysteine through the conserved F or W. The D gene is left open where the match is weak. The size entry is marked missing in some rows and otherwise reads once, few, many or a size class.

D | J | size | V | DNA | CDR3
TRBD1 | TRBJ2-4 | few | TRBV28 | TGTGCCATCGCAGGGGGCTCGGAAAACATTCAGTACTTC | CAIAGGSENIQYF
. | TRBJ2-1 | . | TRBV29-1 | TGCGGCGTTACATCACTGGTGTCAGGGGAGTTTGAGCAGTTCTTC | CGVTSLVSGEFEQFF
. | TRBJ2-2 | few | TRBV6-5 | TGTGCCAGCAGTTACTCGGTGGGGTCGAACACCGGGGAGCTGTTTTTT | CASSYSVGSNTGELFF
. | TRBJ2-5 | few | TRBV2 | TGTGCCAGCGGGGTTGATGAGACCCAGTACTTC | CASGVDETQYF
TRBD1 | TRBJ2-7 | few | TRBV27 | TGTGCCAGTTGGGGTACGGGACAGGGGGGCTACGAGCAGTACTTC | CASWGTGQGGYEQYF
. | TRBJ2-1 | . | TRBV5-6 | TGTGCCAGCAGCTTGTTGTCTAGCCTTGGGCAGTTCTTC | CASSLLSSLGQFF
TRBD1 | TRBJ1-1 | few | TRBV12-3/TRBV12-4 | TGTGCCAGCAGTTTGGGGGACAGGTCAGGGGGGTTTTTT | CASSLGDRSGGFF
. | TRBJ1-5 | . | TRBV7-2 | TGTGCCAGCAGCCTAGTGGGGGAAAGGCGTCAGCCCCAGCATTTT | CASSLVGERRQPQHF
. | TRBJ2-1 | . | TRBV6-4 | TGTGCCAGCAGTGACTCCCCTAGCAGTCCCTACAATGAGCAGTTCTTC | CASSDSPSSPYNEQFF
TRBD1 | TRBJ2-5 | few | TRBV6-5 | TGTGCCAGCACCCAGGGGACAGGAGCCCAAGAGACCCAGTACTTC | CASTQGTGAQETQYF
. | TRBJ1-1 | . | TRBV11-2 | TGTGCCAGCAGCTTAGATTTTGCCACTCTAGCTTTCTTT | CASSLDFATLAFF
. | TRBJ1-5 | . | TRBV9 | TGTGCCAGCAGCGTAGGAGCAACTTTCGATCAGCCCCAGCATTTT | CASSVGATFDQPQHF
. | TRBJ2-5 | . | TRBV18 | TGTGCCAGCTCACCGCGGTTACAGGTCGGGGAGACCCAGTACTTC | CASSPRLQVGETQYF
. | TRBJ2-7 | . | TRBV27 | TGTGCCAGCAGTATAGAGACAGGCCCCTACGAGCAGTACTTC | CASSIETGPYEQYF
. | TRBJ1-2 | . | TRBV6-5 | TGTGCCAGCAGTTACTACGTCGGACAGAACTATGGCTACACCTTC | CASSYYVGQNYGYTF
TRBD1 | TRBJ1-4 | . | TRBV7-9 | TGTGCCAGCAGCCTTAATCCAGGGGGGAATGAAAAACTGTTTTTT | CASSLNPGGNEKLFF
. | TRBJ1-5 | . | TRBV12-3/TRBV12-4 | TGTGCCAGCAGTTCTACAGGGAGGAATCAGCCCCAGCATTTT | CASSSTGRNQPQHF
. | TRBJ2-1 | few | TRBV20-1 | TGCAGTGCTGCAAGTGTTGAGCGGTTAGGGATTAGTCTCTACAATGAGCAGTTCTTC | CSAASVERLGISLYNEQFF
. | TRBJ1-5 | few | TRBV3-1 | TGTGCCAGCAGCCAAGGGGACCTCCGAATTGGCAATCAGCCCCAGCATTTT | CASSQGDLRIGNQPQHF
TRBD1 | TRBJ2-7 | . | TRBV28 | TGTGCCAGCTATGGGACAGGGACGACCTACGAGCAGTACTTC | CASYGTGTTYEQYF
. | TRBJ2-2 | . | TRBV24-1 | TGTGCCACCAGTGATGTCATAAACACCGGGGAGCTGTTTTTT | CATSDVINTGELFF
TRBD2 | TRBJ2-1 | . | TRBV24-1 | TGTGCCACCAGTGAATCGGGACTAGCAATGTTCTTC | CATSESGLAMFF
TRBD2 | TRBJ2-5 | few | TRBV28 | TGTGCCAGCAGTTTAGTGGCCTGGGAGGGGGAGACCCAGTACTTC | CASSLVAWEGETQYF
. | TRBJ2-1 | . | TRBV20-1 | TGCAGTGCTATAGGACAGGAGGGGATATCTAGCAATGAGCAGTTCTTC | CSAIGQEGISSNEQFF
. | TRBJ2-5 | . | TRBV3-1 | TGTGCCAGCAGCCCTCCCACCGGGGGTCAAGAGACCCAGTACTTC | CASSPPTGGQETQYF
. | TRBJ2-3 | many | TRBV29-1 | TGCAGCGTCGCCCGGGACCCGAACGCGGATACGCAGTATTTT | CSVARDPNADTQYF
. | TRBJ2-7 | . | TRBV29-1 | TGCAGCATTACAGGTGCCACCTACGAGCAGTACTTC | CSITGATYEQYF
. | TRBJ2-7 | few | TRBV12-3/TRBV12-4 | TGTGCCACGGGCCCGGGGTTAGCCTACGAGCAGTACTTC | CATGPGLAYEQYF
. | TRBJ1-1 | few | TRBV12-3/TRBV12-4 | TGTGCCAGCAGTTATTACCCACTTGAAGCTTTCTTT | CASSYYPLEAFF
TRBD2 | TRBJ2-7 | few | TRBV20-1 | TGCAGTGCCGGGGGGTCGGGGCCCCACGAGCAGTACTTC | CSAGGSGPHEQYF
TRBD2 | TRBJ2-7 | . | TRBV27 | TGTGCCAGCAGTTCCGTCCCAGCGGGGGAGTACGAGCAGTACTTC | CASSSVPAGEYEQYF
TRBD1 | TRBJ1-1 | . | TRBV24-1 | TGTGCCACCAAGGACAGGGTTTGGACTGAAGCTTTCTTT | CATKDRVWTEAFF
TRBD1 | TRBJ2-7 | few | TRBV5-1 | TGCGCCAGCAGCTCTCAGGGGGCGAAAAACGAGCAGTACTTC | CASSSQGAKNEQYF
TRBD1 | TRBJ2-7 | few | TRBV11-2 | TGTGCCAGCAGCTTATGGTTCGGACAGGGAACCTACGAGCAGTACTTC | CASSLWFGQGTYEQYF
. | TRBJ2-1 | . | TRBV6-6 | TGTGCCAGCGAGACCGGGTTGCACAATGAGCAGTTCTTC | CASETGLHNEQFF
. | TRBJ2-7 | . | TRBV9 | TGTGCCAGCAGCATAGGGCAGGGGGGCGACGAGCAGTACTTC | CASSIGQGGDEQYF
. | TRBJ2-1 | . | TRBV6-1 | TGTGCCAGCAGTGAAGAGGGGTTCGCCTACAATGAGCAGTTCTTC | CASSEEGFAYNEQFF
. | TRBJ2-1 | . | TRBV14 | TGTGCCAGCAGCCGAGACCTACTCTCCTACAATGAGCAGTTCTTC | CASSRDLLSYNEQFF
. | TRBJ2-2 | . | TRBV2 | TGTGCCAGCAGTAGCAACAGAAGGACCGGGGAGCTGTTTTTT | CASSSNRRTGELFF
. | TRBJ2-7 | . | TRBV2 | TGTGCCAGCAGTGATGGGAACAGTTGGTCCTACGAGCAGTACTTC | CASSDGNSWSYEQYF
TRBD1 | TRBJ1-1 | . | TRBV9 | TGTGCCAGCAGCGCGTTGGGACAGGGGAACACTGAAGCTTTCTTT | CASSALGQGNTEAFF
. | TRBJ2-5 | . | TRBV6-1 | TGTGCCAGCAGTGAAGGGGCAGACCAAGAGACCCAGCACTTC | CASSEGADQETQHF